Following are 15 T cell receptor beta chains from one sample sequenced in a study of blood T cell repertoires in COVID-19. The data were produced by immunoSEQ multiplex PCR, yet TCRdb's version contains in-frame clones alone and is incomplete. This sample carries 80,000 or so clones, 89% of them seen once, and the ten largest clones take about 2.3%. Sequenced material: peripheral blood. The receptors originated from a man in his fifties with acute or convalescent COVID-19.

This chain connects TRBV7-8 to TRBJ1-4; 8 positions agree with TRBD1. The CDR3 extends over 14 amino acids. Germline assignment: CDR1 SGHVS and CDR2 FQNEAQ. J was trimmed by 12 bases and V by 2 bases; bases with no gene match: 8. The CDR3 DNA sequence: TGTGCCAGCAGCTTACCCGGACAGGGAGTGGAACTGTTTTTT. Translation: CASSLPGQGVELFF.

The rearrangement joins TRBV28 to TRBJ2-7; the match to TRBD2 covers 9 bases. The V gene's germline CDR1 is MDHEN and CDR2 SYDVKM. This CDR3 has 18 amino acids. V lost 3 bases, J lost 0 bases, and 12 bases stayed unmatched. CDR3 loop: CASSLHPRLADNSYEQYF. The CDR3 DNA follows: TGTGCCAGCAGTTTGCACCCGAGACTAGCGGACAACTCCTACGAGCAGTACTTC.

This chain links TRBV29-1 with TRBJ2-3; the match to TRBD1 covers 8 bases. The trim removed 8 bases at V and 3 bases at J, leaving 7 bases unmatched. The CDR3 spans 13 residues. Per the germline V gene, CDR1 is SQVTM and CDR2 is ANQGSEA. CDR3 amino acids: CSIGQGLTDTQYF. DNA for the CDR3: TGCAGCATCGGACAGGGATTAACAGATACGCAGTATTTT.

This clone was seen more than once but under ten times. V usage is TRBV19 and J usage is TRBJ2-5; TRBD1 aligns across 8 bases. There are 14 residues in the CDR3. V shed 2 bases, J shed 4 bases, and the junction held 3 bases outside the gene matches. Germline CDR1 reads LNHDA; CDR2 reads SQIVND (reference sequence). This chain's CDR3 is CASSIQGAAETQYF. The CDR3 DNA follows: TGTGCCAGTAGTATACAGGGGGCGGCAGAGACCCAGTACTTC.

The V call is TRBV9, the J call TRBJ2-2; TRBD2 matches at 10 bases. The CDR3 loop spans 16 amino acids. Germline CDR1 SGDLS, CDR2 YYNGEE. Germline trimming cut 4 bases from V and 4 bases from J; bases unmatched to any gene: 7. The CDR3 protein is CASSSQAGGPTGELFF. Written as DNA, the CDR3 is TGTGCCAGCAGCTCTCAAGCGGGAGGGCCCACCGGGGAGCTGTTTTTT.

V and J are TRBV3-1 (or the pseudogene TRBV3-2) and TRBJ2-5; 9 bases line up with TRBD1. Unmatched junction bases numbered 13, after V lost 0 bases and J lost 5 bases. CDR1 and CDR2 (germline): LGHDT, YNNKEL (reference sequence). The CDR3 sequence is 18 residues long. For the CDR3, the DNA is TGTGCCAGCAGCCAAGATAAGGGACAGGGCCCACCTGGGGAGACCCAGTACTTC. It translates to CASSQDKGQGPPGETQYF.

V is TRBV18 and J is TRBJ2-5, with D possibly TRBD2 on 6 matching bases. Looked up from germline, CDR1 is KGHSH and CDR2 is LQKENI. The length of the CDR3 is 13 residues. V dropped 5 bases and J dropped 1 base, with 8 bases sitting between them. For the CDR3, the DNA is TGTGCCAGCTCAGGAGGGATCCAAGAGACCCAGTACTTC. Translating gives CASSGGIQETQYF.

This clone was recorded only once. The chain couples TRBV4-1 to TRBJ1-6, with 7 bases aligning to TRBD1. CDR3 length: 15 residues. The germline gives CDR1 MGHRA, CDR2 YSYEKL. With V trimmed by 2 bases and J by 9 bases, 7 bases remained unmatched. The CDR3 sequence: CASSQLRDRLSPLHF. The CDR3 region has the DNA TGCGCCAGCAGCCAACTTCGGGACAGACTTTCACCCCTCCACTTT.

V and J are TRBV3-1 (or the pseudogene TRBV3-2) and TRBJ1-5, with D perhaps TRBD1 (5 bases). Germline CDR1 is LGHDT and CDR2 is YNNKEL (reference sequence). Between the trimmed V and J ends, which lost 5 bases and 7 bases, there was a span of 15 bases. The CDR3 length is 14 residues. DNA for the CDR3: TGTGCCAGCAGCGGGGGGGGAAGGGGACAGCCCCAGCATTTT. Its protein is CASSGGGRGQPQHF.

The chain combines TRBV3-1 (or the pseudogene TRBV3-2) with TRBJ1-1; possible D gene TRBD1, 6 bases. This CDR3 contains 12 residues. With 5 bases removed from V and 5 bases from J, the gap between germline ends came to 9 bases. From germline, CDR1 is LGHDT and CDR2 YNNKEL (reference sequence). CDR3 sequence: CASSSQGTEAFF. For the CDR3, the DNA is TGTGCCAGCAGCTCACAGGGAACTGAAGCTTTCTTT.

The CDR3 spells CASSPLADTQYF. CDR3 nucleotides: TGTGCCAGCAGTCCCCTCGCAGATACGCAGTATTTT. V gene TRBV28 combines with J gene TRBJ2-3; D is unclear. The CDR3 length is 12 residues. The germline V and J ends were trimmed by 5 bases and 4 bases, with 7 bases remaining between them. Germline CDR1 reads MDHEN; CDR2 reads SYDVKM.

This chain links TRBV7-2 with TRBJ1-3, with a possible D match to TRBD1 (5 bases). The CDR3 runs to 14 residues. The germline CDR1 and CDR2 sequences are SGHTA and FQGNSA. V was clipped by 6 bases and J by 0 bases, with 9 bases between them. The CDR3 sequence is CASSQGLSGNTIYF. The DNA for the CDR3 is TGTGCCAGCAGTCAGGGACTCTCTGGAAACACCATATATTTT.

V is TRBV7-8 and J is TRBJ2-3; 8 positions match TRBD1. The V gene's germline CDR1 is SGHVS and CDR2 FQNEAQ. Trimming removed 5 bases from V and 10 bases from J; junction bases left unmatched: 14. The CDR3 contains 15 residues. The CDR3, as DNA: TGTGCCAGCAGCCCCGACAGGGGTGGTTTCGGGTCGCAGTATTTT. It yields the protein CASSPDRGGFGSQYF.

The chain is built from TRBV6-5 and TRBJ2-2; TRBD1 agrees at 7 bases. Trimming at V came to 2 bases and at J to 6 bases, leaving 6 bases not matched to a gene. In germline, CDR1 is MNHEY, CDR2 SVGAGI. This CDR3 has 15 residues. CDR3 residues: CASSYQGVLAGELFF. CDR3 DNA sequence: TGTGCCAGCAGTTACCAGGGGGTTTTGGCCGGGGAGCTGTTTTTT.

This clone was detected only a few times. This chain connects TRBV7-6 to TRBJ1-1, with no clear D. With 5 bases removed from V and 5 bases from J, the gap between germline ends came to 18 bases. Germline CDR1 is SGHVS and CDR2 is FNYEAQ. The CDR3 contains 15 residues. The CDR3 sequence: CASSPWSGGGTEAFF. The CDR3, as DNA: TGTGCCAGCAGCCCATGGTCAGGTGGAGGGACTGAAGCTTTCTTT.